This is a list of T cell receptor beta chains from one sample in a study of blood T cell repertoires in COVID-19. Data came from immunoSEQ multiplex PCR; TCRdb stores just in-frame clones and leaves some out. The sample holds hundreds of thousands of clones; 75% to 90% are singletons and the top ten take about 1.5%. Source material: peripheral blood. These receptors were collected from a woman aged 30 to 39 with active or convalescent COVID-19. The CDR3 runs from the conserved cysteine through the conserved F or W. The D gene is left open where the match is weak. Clone size is stated in some rows and not others, as once, few, many or a class when expanded.

size	V	J	D	DNA	CDR3
-	TRBV11-2	TRBJ2-1	TRBD2	TGTGCCAGCAGCTTAGTCTCCGGGAGGGGCAATGAGCAGTTCTTC	CASSLVSGRGNEQFF
-	TRBV19	TRBJ1-4	-	TGTGCCAGTCGGCAGGGCCTTAATGAAAAACTGTTTTTT	CASRQGLNEKLFF
-	TRBV10-3	TRBJ2-3	TRBD2	TGTGCCATCAGTGAGTCCAGCGGGGGTAAGACAGATACGCAGTATTTT	CAISESSGGKTDTQYF
-	TRBV30	TRBJ1-1	-	TGTGCCTGGGCCGGGACTTCGAACACTGAAGCTTTCTTT	CAWAGTSNTEAFF
-	TRBV30	TRBJ1-4	-	TGTGCCTGGAGTGTAAATGGTGGGGAGGCAACTAATGAAAAACTGTTTTTT	CAWSVNGGEATNEKLFF
-	TRBV29-1	TRBJ2-3	TRBD1	TGCAGCGGAAGGGACAGGGGGGAGTATTTT	CSGRDRGEYF
-	TRBV11-2	TRBJ1-2	TRBD1	TGTGCCAGCAGACGGCCGGGACAGTACTATGGCTACACCTTC	CASRRPGQYYGYTF
-	TRBV4-1	TRBJ1-1	TRBD1	TGCGCCAGCAGCCAACAACAGGGGGCGTTAACTGAAGCTTTCTTT	CASSQQQGALTEAFF
few	TRBV5-1	TRBJ1-1	-	TGCGCCAGCAGCTTGGATGCAGGCGTACGAGAAGCTTTCTTT	CASSLDAGVREAFF
-	TRBV6-5	TRBJ2-7	-	TGTGCCAGCAGGAGGGGTCCGGGGGGCGGCTACGAGCAGTACTTC	CASRRGPGGGYEQYF
-	TRBV5-1	TRBJ2-7	-	TGCGCCAGCAGCCTACGGGACAACTCCTACGAGCAGTACTTC	CASSLRDNSYEQYF
-	TRBV2	TRBJ1-1	-	TGTGCCAGCAGTGAAGAGGCAGGGAACACTGAAGCTTTCTTT	CASSEEAGNTEAFF
-	TRBV7-2	TRBJ2-3	TRBD2	TGTGCCAGCAGCTTGGCGAGCGGGGGCACAGATACGCAGTATTTT	CASSLASGGTDTQYF
-	TRBV7-8	TRBJ1-1	-	TGTGCCAGCAGCTCTGCCGAACCCGGGGAGGCTGAAGCTTTCTTT	CASSSAEPGEAEAFF
-	TRBV5-1	TRBJ1-1	TRBD1	TGCGCCAGCAGCCCTAAACAAGACAGGGGGACTGAAGCTTTCTTT	CASSPKQDRGTEAFF
once	TRBV15	TRBJ2-4	-	TGTGCCACCAGTAAAGACGGGGTAGCCACGACCCAAAACATTCAGTACTTC	CATSKDGVATTQNIQYF
-	TRBV20-1	TRBJ2-1	-	TGCAGTGCTAGTCCAGGGGCGGTGGGTTACAATGAGCAGTTCTTC	CSASPGAVGYNEQFF
-	TRBV18	TRBJ2-7	-	TGTGCCAGCTCACTTCAGGGTTACGAGCAGTACTTC	CASSLQGYEQYF
few	TRBV7-9	TRBJ1-1	TRBD1	TGTGCCAGCAGCCGGGGACAGGGGTTCGACACTGAAGCTTTCTTT	CASSRGQGFDTEAFF
-	TRBV15	TRBJ2-7	TRBD2	TGTGCCACCAGCAGAGATGGACTAGCCGCCGAGCAGTACTTC	CATSRDGLAAEQYF
-	TRBV19	TRBJ2-1	-	TGTGCCAGTAGTAACCCGGGACAACCGGGTTCCGATGAGCAGTTCTTC	CASSNPGQPGSDEQFF
-	TRBV27	TRBJ2-2	-	TGTGCCAGCAGTCAGACCGGGACTTGGGGATTGGGCGGGGAGCTGTTTTTT	CASSQTGTWGLGGELFF
-	TRBV4-1	TRBJ2-3	TRBD2	TGCGCCAGCAGCCAACTAGCGGGGGGGCTGGATACGCAGTATTTT	CASSQLAGGLDTQYF
-	TRBV30	TRBJ1-4	-	TGTGCCTGGAGTGAAGGGACATGGATGGAAAAACTGTTTTTT	CAWSEGTWMEKLFF
once	TRBV7-9	TRBJ1-1	-	TGTGCCAGCAGCTTATCGGGGGGTGTGAACACTGAAGCTTTCTTT	CASSLSGGVNTEAFF
-	TRBV4-1	TRBJ1-3	TRBD1	TGCGCCAGCAGCGCAGGCCCCCGGGACAGGGGAAACACCATATATTTT	CASSAGPRDRGNTIYF
-	TRBV5-1	TRBJ1-1	TRBD1	TGCGCCAGCAGCTTCGCCGGGACAGGGCGGGTCACTGAAGCTTTCTTT	CASSFAGTGRVTEAFF